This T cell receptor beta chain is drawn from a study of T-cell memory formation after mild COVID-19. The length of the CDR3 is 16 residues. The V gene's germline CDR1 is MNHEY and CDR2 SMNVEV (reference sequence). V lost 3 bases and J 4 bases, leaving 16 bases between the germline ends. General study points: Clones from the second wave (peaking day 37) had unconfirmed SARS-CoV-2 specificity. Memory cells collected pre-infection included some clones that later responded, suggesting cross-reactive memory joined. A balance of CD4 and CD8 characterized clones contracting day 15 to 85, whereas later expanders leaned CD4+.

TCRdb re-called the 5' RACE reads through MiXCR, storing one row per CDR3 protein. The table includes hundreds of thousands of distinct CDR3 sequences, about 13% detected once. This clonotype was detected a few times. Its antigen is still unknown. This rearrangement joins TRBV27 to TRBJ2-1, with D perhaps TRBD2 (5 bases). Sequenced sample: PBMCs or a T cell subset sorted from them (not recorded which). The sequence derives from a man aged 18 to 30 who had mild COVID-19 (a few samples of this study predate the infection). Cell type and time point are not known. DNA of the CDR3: TGTGCCAGCAGTTTTGACGGGAAAACCAAATACAATGAGCAGTTCTTC. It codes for CASSFDGKTKYNEQFF.